This is a list of T cell receptor beta chains from one sample in a study of T cell responses to AZD1222 COVID-19 vaccine. Assay used: immunoSEQ multiplex PCR; TCRdb lists only in-frame clones, some missing. The sample records under 300,000 clones, approximately 93% being singletons. The material was peripheral blood, obtained on day 0 of AZD1222 vaccination. The source of these receptors is an adult in good health. CDR3s include the opening cysteine and the closing phenylalanine or tryptophan. A D gene is named only where the DNA matches it firmly. Expanded clones get a size class; other rows say once, few or many, or leave the size out.

d_gene,abundance,j_gene,v_gene,CDR3nt,CDR3aa
NA,NA,TRBJ2-7,TRBV7-2,TGTGCCAGCAGCGGAGGGCAGGGGACCTACGAGCAGTACTTC,CASSGGQGTYEQYF
TRBD1,NA,TRBJ1-2,TRBV24-1,TGTGCCACCAGTGATTCGGGGACAGGGTACAACTATGGCTACACCTTC,CATSDSGTGYNYGYTF
NA,NA,TRBJ1-4,TRBV5-1,TGCGCCAGCAGCCCCCTCTCATCAGGGGATAATGAAAAACTGTTTTTT,CASSPLSSGDNEKLFF
NA,NA,TRBJ1-2,TRBV7-6,TGTGCCAGCAGCTTAGTGGTCGGGGATGGCTACACCTTC,CASSLVVGDGYTF
NA,NA,TRBJ1-2,TRBV28,TGTGCCAGCACCATAAGAAGAGACAGACTATATGGCTACACCTTC,CASTIRRDRLYGYTF
NA,NA,TRBJ1-6,TRBV28,TGTGCCAGCAGTTTCCGCAGTAAAAGAGAAACCCTCCACTTT,CASSFRSKRETLHF
NA,NA,TRBJ2-2,TRBV4-2,TGTGCCAGCAGCCAAGATTCGATGCCCTGGGGGGAGCTGTTTTTT,CASSQDSMPWGELFF
NA,NA,TRBJ1-1,TRBV2,TGTGCCAGCAGTGAGCACAGGAACACTGAAGCTTTCTTT,CASSEHRNTEAFF
NA,NA,TRBJ1-5,TRBV30,TGTGCCTGGAGTGTAAAGGGGGTTAGCAATCAGCCCCAGCATTTT,CAWSVKGVSNQPQHF
NA,NA,TRBJ2-7,TRBV7-8,TGTGCCAGCAGCCAAGGACGGATCTACGAGCAGTACTTC,CASSQGRIYEQYF
NA,NA,TRBJ1-1,TRBV2,TGTGCCAGCAGTGATCCCGGGACCCGGGGGACTGAAGCTTTCTTT,CASSDPGTRGTEAFF
TRBD2,NA,TRBJ2-7,TRBV19,TGTGCCAGTAGTATCGGGGGACTAAACGGCGAGCAGTACTTC,CASSIGGLNGEQYF
NA,NA,TRBJ2-2,TRBV4-2,TGTGCCAGCAGCCAAGAGTTACTAGTCGGCACCGGGGAGCTGTTTTTT,CASSQELLVGTGELFF
NA,few,TRBJ2-7,TRBV5-1,TGCGCCAGCAGACAGGGTGGACCCTACGAGCAGTACTTC,CASRQGGPYEQYF
NA,few,TRBJ1-1,TRBV7-9,TGTGCCAGCAGCCGACTGACTGTGAACACTGAAGCTTTCTTT,CASSRLTVNTEAFF
NA,NA,TRBJ1-1,TRBV29-1,TGCAGCGTTACCGACACTGAAGCTTTCTTT,CSVTDTEAFF
NA,NA,TRBJ1-1,TRBV19,TGTGCCAGTAGTTGGGACAAGAACACTGAAGCTTTCTTT,CASSWDKNTEAFF